These 5 T cell receptor beta chains were all obtained from the same sample, sequenced in a study of blood T cells in healthy people across ages. Combining a sample-barcoded 5' primer with a J-beta primer mix, a second PCR ran for roughly 7 to 12 cycles. One entry per CDR3 protein results from TCRdb running MiXCR on the 5' RACE reads. Seen here are some 1,800,000 distinct CDR3 sequences, 39% observed once, and the top ten hold 23%. The sample taken for sequencing was blood. These receptor sequences come from a human donor in good health.

In its sample, this clonotype was seen a few times. The junction departs from the called germline gene at one end, perhaps through a read error. CDR3 nucleotides: TGTGCCGGCAGCTCCGTTGGGAGTGCGGGGGGAACAGATACGCAGTATTTT. Its translation: CAGSSVGSAGGTDTQYF. V usage is TRBV7-9 and J usage is TRBJ2-3; 8 nucleotides agree with TRBD2. CDR1 SEHNR and CDR2 FQNEAQ come from the germline V gene (reference sequence). The CDR3 spans 17 residues.

This clonotype occurred a few times. The chain recombines TRBV20-1 with TRBJ1-1; no definite D call. The CDR3 runs 15 residues. The germline gives CDR1 DFQATT, CDR2 SNEGSKA (reference sequence). V was clipped by 0 bases and J by 6 bases, with 17 bases between them. DNA of the CDR3: TGCAGTGCTAGAGATCGACGGTTCACCCAAGCTGAAGCTTTCTTT. Encoded protein: CSARDRRFTQAEAFF.

This clonotype was counted at least ten times. The rearrangement uses TRBV28 and TRBJ2-1; TRBD1 or TRBD2 may be the D gene (6 bases each). The length of the CDR3 is 14 residues. Germline-derived CDR1 and CDR2 are MDHEN and SYDVKM. V lost 3 bases to trimming and J lost 5 bases, with 11 bases between them. CDR3 DNA: TGTGCCAGCAGTTTGAGGGGGGCAGACAATGAGCAGTTCTTC. The encoded protein is CASSLRGADNEQFF.

The rearrangement joins TRBV15 to TRBJ1-2; D is undetermined. Germline lookup yields CDR1 LNHNV and CDR2 YYDKDF (reference sequence). CDR3 length: 14 residues. With 0 bases removed from V and 0 bases from J, the gap between germline ends came to 5 bases. In DNA form, the CDR3 reads TGTGCCACCAGCAGAGACAGGACTAACTATGGCTACACCTTC. Protein sequence: CATSRDRTNYGYTF.

This clonotype showed up just once. The chain uses TRBV6-5 and TRBJ1-1; D unresolved. The CDR3 is made up of 13 amino acids. V was cut by 4 bases and J by 11 bases, with 17 bases left in between. Per the germline V gene, CDR1 is MNHEY and CDR2 is SVGAGI. The CDR3 nucleotides read TGTGCCAGCAGTTTAACACCTGACTACACGGCTTTCTTT. As protein: CASSLTPDYTAFF.